One and the same sample provided the 17 T cell receptor beta chains below, sequenced in a study of T cells in Graves' hyperthyroidism and ophthalmopathy. What was amplified from RNA transcripts were TCR beta CDR3 regions. TCR CDR3 regions were first amplified by RT-PCR with HTBI primers. TCRdb ran MiXCR on the multiplex PCR reads and lists one entry per CDR3 protein. The sample lists nearly 600,000 distinct CDR3 sequences, approximately 13% occurring once. The sequencing sample was made of blood. The receptors here all came from a woman in her 30s with Graves' hyperthyroidism that later progressed to Graves' ophthalmopathy.

This clonotype showed up many times. This chain uses TRBV11-3 with TRBJ2-3; D gene uncertain. Germline CDR1 SGHNT, CDR2 YENEEA. Deletions cut 1 base from V and 6 bases from J, with 17 bases between. There are 16 residues in the CDR3. CDR3 coding DNA: TGTGCCAGCAGCTTAGGCGACCCCTTTATTTCGGATACGCAGTATTTT. This translates into CASSLGDPFISDTQYF.

This clonotype was recorded at least ten times. The rearrangement links TRBV3-1 to TRBJ2-1, with 8 bases that match TRBD2. The V gene's germline CDR1 is LGHDT and CDR2 YNNKEL (reference sequence). This CDR3 comprises 16 residues. The junction had 5 bases not matched to a gene; V was cut back by 0 bases and J by 4 bases. CDR3 sequence reads: CASSQDPSGGYNEQFF. DNA for the CDR3: TGTGCCAGCAGCCAAGATCCGAGCGGGGGTTACAATGAGCAGTTCTTC.

Concerning this clonotype itself: With a much larger clone just one base away, this may be a read error. This sequence joins TRBV27 and TRBJ2-1, with D possibly TRBD2 on 5 matching bases. The germline gives CDR1 MNHEY, CDR2 SMNVEV (reference sequence). The CDR3 is made up of 13 amino acids. V dropped 11 bases and J dropped 6 bases, with 17 bases sitting between them. CDR3 sequence reads: CAGTLRAGNEQFF. DNA of the CDR3: TGTGCCGGCACCCTACGGGCGGGCAATGAGCAGTTCTTC.

As regards this clonotype: As the CDR3 is not closed by the conserved phenylalanine or tryptophan, this likely results from a read error. The DNA is omitted, as the CDR3 cannot be located on it reliably, and the CDR3 follows TCRdb's listing. This chain links TRBV12-5 with TRBJ1-6; TRBD1 is taken as the D call from the table, unchecked against the DNA. Germline V gives CDR1 LGHNT, CDR2 FRNRAP. Both ends counted, the CDR3 spans 16 residues. The CDR3 sequence: CASGLVIGQGHSPRHV.

The chain carries TRBV20-1 and TRBJ1-5; 8 bases map to TRBD1. The J segment lost 6 bases and the V segment lost 4 bases, leaving 8 bases of the junction unmatched. Looked up from germline, CDR1 is DFQATT and CDR2 is SNEGSKA (reference sequence). The CDR3 totals 14 residues. In DNA, the CDR3 is TGCAGTGCTACATCAGGGGGCTCAGGTCAGCCCCAGCATTTT. It specifies CSATSGGSGQPQHF.

This clonotype was seen repeatedly, ten times or more. The chain links TRBV28 to TRBJ1-2; TRBD1 might be the D (5 bases). The V end lost 6 bases, the J end lost 5 bases, and 22 bases lay between the germline ends. Germline values: CDR1 MDHEN, CDR2 SYDVKM. The CDR3 runs 16 residues. CDR3 sequence: CASSRGLFGSGYGYTF. CDR3 DNA: TGTGCCAGCAGCCGGGGGTTGTTCGGCTCAGGGTATGGCTACACCTTC.

This clonotype was counted at least ten times. V is TRBV29-1 and J is TRBJ2-7; 10 nucleotides align to TRBD1. The CDR3 totals 12 residues. J gave up 3 bases and V 7 bases, and 3 bases lay outside the gene matches. The germline gives CDR1 SQVTM, CDR2 ANQGSEA. This CDR3 reads CSAWTGGYEQYF. The CDR3 nucleotides read TGCAGCGCCTGGACAGGGGGCTACGAGCAGTACTTC.

The chain couples TRBV19 to TRBJ1-4; no definite D call. Deletions cut 0 bases from V and 0 bases from J, with 5 bases between. The CDR3 runs to 15 residues. Germline V gene lookup returns CDR1 LNHDA and CDR2 SQIVND (reference sequence). In nucleotides, the CDR3 is TGTGCCAGTAGTATAGATCATGCAACTAATGAAAAACTGTTTTTT. This translates into CASSIDHATNEKLFF.

At least ten counts were recorded for this clonotype. This chain links TRBV6-1 with TRBJ2-7; D gene unclear. The CDR3 runs to 12 residues. Germline loops: CDR1 MNHNS, CDR2 SASEGT. Trimming took 5 bases from V and 5 from J, leaving 10 bases between them. CDR3 nucleotide sequence: TGTGCCAGCAGTTCCGACGGCGACGAGCAGTACTTC. It is translated as CASSSDGDEQYF.

Concerning this clonotype: This may be a read error, as it is one base from a much larger clone. This chain joins TRBV14 and TRBJ2-1, with D unclear. CDR1 SGHDN and CDR2 FVKESK come from the germline V gene. The ends were cut back, 1 base at V and 13 bases at J, with 14 bases in the middle. The CDR3 totals 13 residues. CDR3 sequence reads: CASSQVSEGDQFF. The CDR3 DNA follows: TGTGCCAGCAGCCAAGTCAGCGAAGGTGATCAGTTCTTC.

A word on this clonotype: A much more abundant neighbour one base away suggests this may be a read error. V and J are TRBV18 and TRBJ1-1; possibly TRBD1 for D (6 bases). This CDR3 contains 14 residues. With 1 base removed from V and 7 bases from J, the gap between germline ends came to 13 bases. Germline V gene sequence: CDR1 KGHSH, CDR2 LQKENI. The CDR3 DNA reads TGTGCCAGCTCACCACGGGGGCTCGATATTGAAGCTTTCTTT. It codes for CASSPRGLDIEAFF.

This clonotype was observed at least ten times. This sequence joins TRBV2 and TRBJ1-3; a weak D match, TRBD1 (5 bases). V gave up 7 bases and J gave up 2 bases, with 15 bases separating them. The CDR3 consists of 15 residues. In germline, CDR1 is SNHLY, CDR2 FYNNEI. The CDR3 coding sequence is TGTGCCAGCAACGAGGAGGCAGGGACTGGAAACACCATATATTTT. Amino acids: CASNEEAGTGNTIYF.

This clonotype was found a few times. The chain uses TRBV12-3 or TRBV12-4 and TRBJ1-4; maybe TRBD1 (5 bases). V was cut by 7 bases and J by 2 bases, with 11 bases left in between. The CDR3 covers 14 residues. The chain's CDR3 is CASNDRATNEKLFF. CDR3 bases: TGTGCCAGCAACGACAGAGCCACTAATGAAAAACTGTTTTTT.

This clonotype was seen a handful of times. The chain has TRBV30 and TRBJ1-5; 9 bases match TRBD1. The CDR3 covers 15 residues. Germline trimming cut 4 bases from V and 3 bases from J; bases unmatched to any gene: 7. Germline CDR1 GTSNPN, CDR2 SVGIG (reference sequence). This CDR3 reads CAWTGTGNINQPQHF. Here the CDR3 DNA reads TGTGCCTGGACGGGGACAGGGAATATCAATCAGCCCCAGCATTTT.

This clonotype was counted at least ten times. The V and J genes are TRBV11-3 and TRBJ1-1, with no clear D. This CDR3 spans 16 amino acids. The V gene's germline CDR1 is SGHNT and CDR2 YENEEA. Deletions cut 5 bases from V and 1 base from J, with 17 bases between. The CDR3 nucleotides read TGTGCCAGCAGCCCAAAGAGCCCGCCACCGAACACTGAAGCTTTCTTT. Encoded protein: CASSPKSPPPNTEAFF.

The V and J genes are TRBV20-1 and TRBJ1-1; possibly TRBD1 for D (5 bases). Looked up from germline, CDR1 is DFQATT and CDR2 is SNEGSKA (reference sequence). The CDR3 totals 16 residues. Trimming left V 1 base short and J 1 base short, with 16 bases between. This chain's CDR3 is CSARGGIRGRNTEAFF. CDR3 coding DNA: TGCAGTGCTAGAGGGGGTATAAGGGGCAGGAACACTGAAGCTTTCTTT.

This clonotype was seen a handful of times. The V and J genes are TRBV11-2 and TRBJ2-7; tentatively, D is TRBD1 (6 bases). The CDR3 spans 11 residues. Trimming removed 10 bases at V and 7 bases at J, with 14 bases between. The germline CDR1 and CDR2 sequences are SGHAT and FQNNGV. CDR3 loop: CATGTYSEQYF. The CDR3 DNA sequence: TGTGCCACCGGGACATACTCAGAGCAGTACTTC.